This passage covers 32 T cell receptor beta chains from one sample sequenced in a study of T cell responses to AZD1222 COVID-19 vaccine (dated by TCRdb to about 2021). Reading the label with the study, this specimen's time point is: about 28 days (+/-7) after the second vaccine dose. Library prep was done by the immunoSEQ multiplex PCR assay. Not all clones reach the TCRdb copy of this immuneACCESS table, which keeps in-frame sequences only. Checked studies attribute under half of the gap to unresolved V genes and leave the rest unexplained. Recorded for this sample are about 180,000 clones; around 90% of them occurred a single time. Jointly, the top ten make up approximately 1.8% of the sample. Sequences were derived from peripheral blood, sampled 28 days after the second AZD1222 dose. The receptors were sampled from an adult who received the AZD1222 COVID-19 vaccine.

CDR3 residues: CASTQGGLNTEAFF. Written as DNA, the CDR3 is TGTGCCAGCACGCAAGGAGGGTTGAACACTGAAGCTTTCTTT. The gene calls are TRBV28 and TRBJ1-1; D gene uncertain. Trimming removed 7 bases at V and 0 bases at J, with 12 bases between. Germline loops: CDR1 MDHEN, CDR2 SYDVKM. This CDR3 is 14 amino acids long.

The rearrangement uses TRBV27 and TRBJ2-1; 8 bases fit TRBD1. V was pared by 6 bases and J by 4 bases, with 8 bases of the junction left unmatched. Per germline, CDR1 MNHEY and CDR2 SMNVEV (reference sequence). The CDR3 is made up of 15 amino acids. This CDR3 reads CASRLTGTGYNEQFF. The CDR3 DNA sequence: TGTGCCAGCAGGCTGACCGGGACAGGTTACAATGAGCAGTTCTTC.

The chain combines TRBV14 with TRBJ1-1; D is unclear. This CDR3 has 13 residues. CDR1 is SGHDN and CDR2 is FVKESK in the germline V gene. Trimming pared 6 bases from V and 4 bases from J, leaving 12 bases between. The DNA for the CDR3 is TGTGCCAGCAGTGGCCAGGTGTTCACTGAAGCTTTCTTT. It yields the protein CASSGQVFTEAFF.

This sequence joins TRBV19 and TRBJ1-2; no reliable D call. Germline CDR1 reads LNHDA; CDR2 reads SQIVND (reference sequence). V was pared by 4 bases and J by 4 bases, with 7 bases between. CDR3 length: 12 residues. The CDR3 region has the DNA TGTGCCAGTAGTAGGGCCCCCTATGGCTACACCTTC. This codes for CASSRAPYGYTF.

This sequence joins TRBV14 and TRBJ2-7; TRBD1 matches 7 bases. The CDR3 is 13 amino acids. Losses at the gene ends were 4 bases for V and 2 bases for J; bases not matched to a gene: 2. CDR1 SGHDN and CDR2 FVKESK come from the germline V gene. For the CDR3, the DNA is TGTGCCAGCAGCCGGGACAGAGCCTACGAGCAGTACTTC. This encodes CASSRDRAYEQYF.

Details on this clone: The same CDR3 is also encoded by other DNA sequences in this sample. This chain links TRBV19 with TRBJ2-1; 10 bases map to TRBD1. Germline V gene data show CDR1 as LNHDA and CDR2 as SQIVND (reference sequence). This CDR3 is built from 15 residues. J lost 2 bases, V lost 5 bases, and 3 bases had no gene match. CDR3 sequence reads: CASSPGTGAYNEQFF. CDR3 coding DNA: TGTGCCAGTAGTCCCGGGACAGGGGCCTACAATGAGCAGTTCTTC.

The chain employs TRBV27 and TRBJ2-7; possibly TRBD1 for D (6 bases). Per germline, CDR1 MNHEY and CDR2 SMNVEV (reference sequence). Trimming took off 6 bases at V and 1 base at J, with 16 bases between the two ends. This CDR3 is 15 amino acids long. The CDR3, as DNA: TGTGCCAGCAGAGACTCCGGGACAAGTTCCTACGAGCAGTACTTC. It codes for CASRDSGTSSYEQYF.

V usage is TRBV3-1 (or the pseudogene TRBV3-2) and J usage is TRBJ1-3, with no clear D. The CDR3 is 15 residues long. V dropped 0 bases and J dropped 0 bases, with 6 bases sitting between them. The germline CDR1 and CDR2 sequences are LGHDT and YNNKEL (reference sequence). The CDR3: CASSQDWGSGNTIYF. For the CDR3, the DNA is TGTGCCAGCAGCCAAGACTGGGGCTCTGGAAACACCATATATTTT.

This chain uses TRBV3-1 (or the pseudogene TRBV3-2) with TRBJ1-5; 12 bases are shared with TRBD1. The germline V gene has CDR1 LGHDT and CDR2 YNNKEL (reference sequence). CDR3 length: 15 residues. With V trimmed by 4 bases and J by 5 bases, 3 bases remained unmatched. For the CDR3, the DNA is TGTGCCAGCAGCCCCGGGACAGGGGGCGATCAGCCCCAGCATTTT. Translation: CASSPGTGGDQPQHF.

This chain links TRBV4-1 with TRBJ2-7; TRBD2 is a possible D gene (5 bases). This CDR3 comprises 14 residues. V lost 2 bases and J lost 5, with 13 bases in between. In germline, CDR1 is MGHRA, CDR2 YSYEKL. CDR3 residues: CASSQSTFGNEQYF. The CDR3 nucleotides read TGCGCCAGCAGCCAATCCACCTTCGGGAACGAGCAGTACTTC.

This clone came up once. DNA for the CDR3: TGTGCCAGCAGCTTCGACCCTCAGGGCTGGGATTCACCCCTCCACTTT. This gives the protein CASSFDPQGWDSPLHF. The chain links TRBV5-6 to TRBJ1-6; D is possibly TRBD1 (5 bases). Germline V gives CDR1 SGHDT, CDR2 YYEEEE. The CDR3 length is 16 residues. Between the trimmed V and J ends, which lost 2 bases and 8 bases, there was a span of 17 bases.

This sequence joins TRBV25-1 and TRBJ2-1; no clear D gene. The CDR3 runs 12 residues. The ends were cut back, 3 bases at V and 9 bases at J, with 9 bases in the middle. Germline V lookup: CDR1 MGHDK, CDR2 SYGVNS. CDR3 region: CASSEPLGEQFF. The CDR3 bases are TGTGCCAGCAGTGAGCCCCTAGGTGAGCAGTTCTTC.

The chain couples TRBV15 to TRBJ1-4; tentatively, D is TRBD1 (5 bases). The CDR3 extends over 14 amino acids. V lost 5 bases to trimming and J lost 10 bases, with 17 bases between them. Germline loops: CDR1 LNHNV, CDR2 YYDKDF (reference sequence). In DNA form, the CDR3 reads TGTGCCACCAGCCCCCGACAGACTGTAGGAAAACTGTTTTTT. This sequence encodes CATSPRQTVGKLFF.

This clone appeared once. The chain couples TRBV9 to TRBJ2-3; 7 bases are shared with TRBD2. Germline trimming cut 0 bases from V and 5 bases from J; bases unmatched to any gene: 3. The CDR3 has 14 amino acids. Germline V gene data show CDR1 as SGDLS and CDR2 as YYNGEE. The CDR3 here is CASSVARELDTQYF. The CDR3 region has the DNA TGTGCCAGCAGCGTAGCGCGGGAGTTAGATACGCAGTATTTT.

This chain connects TRBV3-1 (or the pseudogene TRBV3-2) to TRBJ1-2; no clear D gene. This CDR3 region has 16 residues. From germline, CDR1 is LGHDT and CDR2 YNNKEL (reference sequence). V lost 5 bases and J 2 bases, leaving 18 bases between the germline ends. This CDR3 reads CASSARGGNQNYGYTF. The CDR3 bases are TGTGCCAGCAGCGCCCGCGGCGGGAACCAGAACTATGGCTACACCTTC.

This chain uses TRBV27 with TRBJ1-3; TRBD1 aligns across 7 bases. Trimming at V came to 2 bases and at J to 4 bases, leaving 8 bases not matched to a gene. CDR1 is MNHEY, CDR2 SMNVEV, per germline (reference sequence). The CDR3 has 16 amino acids. In DNA, the CDR3 is TGTGCCAGCAGTTTAACCCCAGGGGGTTTGGGAAACACCATATATTTT. Translating gives CASSLTPGGLGNTIYF.

The chain is built from TRBV11-1 and TRBJ1-1; possibly TRBD1 for D (5 bases). CDR3 length: 14 amino acids. V lost 3 bases to trimming and J lost 5 bases, with 13 bases between them. Per the germline V gene, CDR1 is SGHAT and CDR2 is FQDESV (reference sequence). In DNA, the CDR3 is TGTGCCAGCAGCTTGGGACCGCCGAGTACTGAAGCTTTCTTT. This translates into CASSLGPPSTEAFF.

This clone appeared a single time. The chain couples TRBV4-2 to TRBJ2-5, with 8 bases that match TRBD1. J lost 4 bases, V lost 1 base, and 5 bases had no gene match. Germline lookup yields CDR1 LGHNA and CDR2 YNFKEQ. The CDR3 sequence is 15 residues long. The CDR3 nucleotides are TGTGCCAGCAGCCAAGGGAACACAGGGGGAGAGACCCAGTACTTC. It specifies CASSQGNTGGETQYF.

The DNA for the CDR3 is TGTGCCAGTAGTGCCTCCTCAGCGAACACTGAAGCTTTCTTT. It codes for CASSASSANTEAFF. The chain has TRBV19 and TRBJ1-1; no clear D. The V gene's germline CDR1 is LNHDA and CDR2 SQIVND (reference sequence). The CDR3 covers 14 residues. V lost 5 bases, J lost 1 base, and 11 bases lay in between.

This rearrangement joins TRBV19 to TRBJ1-5; D perhaps matches TRBD1 (5 bases). The germline V and J ends were trimmed by 10 bases and 2 bases, with 9 bases remaining between them. The germline gives CDR1 LNHDA, CDR2 SQIVND (reference sequence). This CDR3 region has 12 residues. The DNA for the CDR3 is TGTGCCACCGACAGAGGCAATCAGCCCCAGCATTTT. Translation gives CATDRGNQPQHF.

V and J are TRBV7-2 and TRBJ1-2; D gene ambiguous. V lost 4 bases to trimming and J lost 1 base, with 10 bases between them. The CDR3 covers 14 residues. Looked up from germline, CDR1 is SGHTA and CDR2 is FQGNSA. The DNA of the CDR3 is TGTGCCAGCAGCTCCAACAGCGTTAACTATGGCTACACCTTC. Residues: CASSSNSVNYGYTF.

The rearrangement links TRBV2 to TRBJ1-5; D is unresolved. This CDR3 is 14 amino acids long. In germline, CDR1 is SNHLY, CDR2 FYNNEI. Trimming cost V 8 bases and J 0 bases, with 11 bases left between them. For the CDR3, the DNA is TGTGCCAGCCGGCCAGGCTATAGCAATCAGCCCCAGCATTTT. Amino acids: CASRPGYSNQPQHF.

The chain couples TRBV10-1 to TRBJ2-1; D is possibly TRBD2 (7 bases). This CDR3 is built from 17 residues. CDR1 is WNHNN and CDR2 is SYGVQD in the germline V gene (reference sequence). Trimming took off 0 bases at V and 0 bases at J, with 12 bases between the two ends. The CDR3 loop reads CASSESRRGGSYNEQFF. CDR3 sequence (DNA): TGCGCCAGCAGTGAGTCTCGAAGGGGGGGCTCCTACAATGAGCAGTTCTTC.

This clone was recorded once. DNA for the CDR3: TGTGCCAGCAGCTTGGGGGGGACAGGGGTGGCTGAGCAGTACTTC. As protein: CASSLGGTGVAEQYF. The rearrangement links TRBV5-4 to TRBJ2-7, with 10 positions matching TRBD1. The V and J ends lost 0 bases and 7 bases, in that order; junction bases with no gene match: 7. This CDR3 is 15 amino acids long. Germline V gives CDR1 SGHNT, CDR2 YYREEE (reference sequence).

This clone was recorded once. This rearrangement joins TRBV7-2 to TRBJ1-6; maybe TRBD1 (5 bases). The ends were cut back, 2 bases at V and 11 bases at J, with 10 bases in the middle. Germline V gene sequence: CDR1 SGHTA, CDR2 FQGNSA. The CDR3 is 13 residues long. The DNA of the CDR3 is TGTGCCAGCAGCTTACCAGGGTTTGCACCCCTCCACTTT. Its protein is CASSLPGFAPLHF.

This chain links TRBV2 with TRBJ1-2, with 10 bases identical to TRBD1. CDR1 SNHLY and CDR2 FYNNEI come from the germline V gene. J lost 13 bases, V lost 0 bases, and 5 bases had no gene match. There are 13 residues in the CDR3. The CDR3 sequence is CASSEAGQGICTF. The CDR3 DNA reads TGTGCCAGCAGTGAAGCGGGACAGGGGATCTGCACCTTC.

This clone was found once. The rearrangement joins TRBV5-4 to TRBJ1-3; 8 nucleotides match TRBD1. The CDR3 has 17 residues. V was pared by 5 bases and J by 2 bases, with 12 bases of the junction left unmatched. Germline V gene data show CDR1 as SGHNT and CDR2 as YYREEE (reference sequence). This chain's CDR3 is CASSPGGLEKAGNTIYF. The CDR3 nucleotides read TGTGCCAGCAGTCCAGGGGGCTTAGAGAAAGCTGGAAACACCATATATTTT. The entire variable domain, with the rest obtained from reference TRBV5-4 and TRBJ1-3, is as follows: ETGVTQSPTHLIKTRGQQVTLRCSSQSGHNTVSWYQQALGQGPQFIFQYYREEENGRGNFPPRFSGLQFPNYSSELNVNALELDDSALYLCASSPGGLEKAGNTIYFGEGSWLTVV.

This chain joins TRBV10-3 and TRBJ1-6; D is perhaps TRBD1 (6 bases). V lost 8 bases, J lost 5 bases, and 13 bases lay in between. CDR3 length: 14 residues. Germline loops: CDR1 ENHRY, CDR2 SYGVKD. This CDR3 is CAIGEDRNNSPLHF. For the CDR3, the DNA is TGTGCCATCGGGGAGGACAGAAATAATTCACCCCTCCACTTT.

CDR3 in amino acids: CASSQDAGETQYF. CDR3 nucleotide sequence: TGTGCCAGCAGCCAAGACGCAGGAGAGACCCAGTACTTC. The chain has TRBV3-1 (or the pseudogene TRBV3-2) and TRBJ2-5; D is unresolved. The CDR3 spans 13 residues. The V gene lost 0 bases and the J gene lost 4 bases, with 6 bases spanning the gap. Germline values: CDR1 LGHDT, CDR2 YNNKEL (reference sequence).

The chain recombines TRBV9 with TRBJ2-1, with D maybe TRBD2 (6 bases). CDR1 is SGDLS and CDR2 is YYNGEE in the germline V gene. The CDR3 is 16 residues long. The V gene lost 4 bases and the J gene lost 7 bases, with 21 bases spanning the gap. CDR3 sequence (DNA): TGTGCCAGCAGCTCGCGTTCCCAGGGCGGGGTGAATGAGCAGTTCTTC. Translated: CASSSRSQGGVNEQFF.

This chain connects TRBV2 to TRBJ2-7, with D possibly being TRBD1 (5 bases). The CDR3 is made up of 18 amino acids. Germline V CDR1 and CDR2: SNHLY, FYNNEI. V lost 0 bases, J lost 4 bases, and 22 bases lay in between. CDR3 protein: CASSEATFTARGSYEQYF. For the CDR3, the DNA is TGTGCCAGCAGTGAAGCGACTTTTACGGCAAGGGGTTCTTACGAGCAGTACTTC.

The J gene is TRBJ1-3, the V gene TRBV11-2, with TRBD1 matching over 7 bases. V dropped 5 bases and J dropped 0; count of bases not matched to a gene: 4. In germline, CDR1 is SGHAT, CDR2 FQNNGV. CDR3 size: 15 residues. For the CDR3, the DNA is TGTGCCAGCAGCCCCGACAGGGACTCTGGAAACACCATATATTTT. This sequence encodes CASSPDRDSGNTIYF. The whole variable domain, remainder taken from reference TRBV11-2 and TRBJ1-3, is EAGVAQSPRYKIIEKRQSVAFWCNPISGHATLYWYQQILGQGPKLLIQFQNNGVVDDSQLPKDRFSAERLKGVDSTLKIQPAKLEDSAVYLCASSPDRDSGNTIYFGEGSWLTVV.